This is a list of T cell receptor beta chains from one sample in a study of blood T cell repertoires in COVID-19. Profiled with immunoSEQ multiplex PCR; TCRdb holds only in-frame clones, not every one. The table records about 110,000 clones, about three quarters of them present only once. Sequenced: peripheral blood. These receptors were taken from a man aged 65 to 79 with acute or convalescent COVID-19. Each CDR3 is given with its conserved first and last residue. Fields, in order: V gene, D gene, J gene, clone size, CDR3 protein, CDR3 DNA. A D gene is named only where the DNA matches it firmly. Only some rows state a clone size, as once, few, many or a class for expanded clones.

TRBV2,NA,TRBJ1-5,NA,CASEVAYSNQPQHF,TGTGCCAGCGAGGTCGCGTATAGCAATCAGCCCCAGCATTTT
TRBV20-1,NA,TRBJ1-4,NA,CSGTLNEKLFF,TGCAGTGGGACACTAAATGAAAAACTGTTTTTT
TRBV7-3,TRBD1,TRBJ2-2,NA,CASRAGTGYTGELFF,TGTGCCAGCAGAGCCGGGACAGGGTACACCGGGGAGCTGTTTTTT
TRBV10-3,TRBD1,TRBJ2-2,NA,CAISGTGTGELFF,TGTGCCATCAGTGGGACAGGGACCGGGGAGCTGTTTTTT
TRBV2,NA,TRBJ2-2,once,CASSVQGTGELFF,TGTGCCAGCAGTGTTCAGGGCACCGGGGAGCTGTTTTTT
TRBV14,TRBD1,TRBJ1-6,few,CASSQDHPRTGSPLHF,TGTGCCAGCAGCCAAGATCACCCCCGGACAGGATCACCCCTCCACTTT
TRBV7-6,NA,TRBJ1-6,few,CASSQGGRGKTNSPLHF,TGTGCCAGCAGTCAAGGAGGGAGGGGCAAAACTAATTCACCCCTCCACTTT
TRBV6-5,NA,TRBJ1-5,NA,CASLRELSNQPQHF,TGTGCCAGTCTCAGGGAATTGAGCAATCAGCCCCAGCATTTT
TRBV19,NA,TRBJ1-5,NA,CASSIERTRYSNQPQHF,TGTGCCAGTAGTATAGAAAGGACACGTTATAGCAATCAGCCCCAGCATTTT
TRBV4-2,NA,TRBJ1-1,NA,CASSQVRGGDTEAFF,TGTGCCAGCAGCCAAGTTCGAGGCGGAGACACTGAAGCTTTCTTT
TRBV6-5,NA,TRBJ1-2,NA,CASSYSMDRLAYGYTF,TGTGCCAGCAGTTACTCGATGGACAGACTTGCCTATGGCTACACCTTC
TRBV6-6,NA,TRBJ1-3,NA,CASKYSPNSGNTIYF,TGTGCCAGCAAGTACAGTCCCAACTCTGGAAACACCATATATTTT
TRBV6-5,TRBD2,TRBJ2-1,once,CASSLAGGSWEQFF,TGTGCCAGCAGTTTAGCGGGGGGGTCGTGGGAGCAGTTCTTC
TRBV5-1,NA,TRBJ1-4,NA,CASSGGEANEKLFF,TGCGCCAGCAGCGGGGGGGAGGCTAATGAAAAACTGTTTTTT
TRBV24-1,NA,TRBJ2-7,NA,CATSDEGRVSYEQYF,TGTGCCACCAGTGATGAGGGTCGGGTATCCTACGAGCAGTACTTC
TRBV19,NA,TRBJ1-1,NA,CASSPNQGHPEAFF,TGTGCCAGTAGTCCAAACCAGGGACATCCTGAAGCTTTCTTT
TRBV12-3/TRBV12-4,TRBD1,TRBJ1-2,few,CASSPTGVSGYTF,TGTGCCAGCAGCCCGACAGGGGTGAGTGGCTACACCTTC